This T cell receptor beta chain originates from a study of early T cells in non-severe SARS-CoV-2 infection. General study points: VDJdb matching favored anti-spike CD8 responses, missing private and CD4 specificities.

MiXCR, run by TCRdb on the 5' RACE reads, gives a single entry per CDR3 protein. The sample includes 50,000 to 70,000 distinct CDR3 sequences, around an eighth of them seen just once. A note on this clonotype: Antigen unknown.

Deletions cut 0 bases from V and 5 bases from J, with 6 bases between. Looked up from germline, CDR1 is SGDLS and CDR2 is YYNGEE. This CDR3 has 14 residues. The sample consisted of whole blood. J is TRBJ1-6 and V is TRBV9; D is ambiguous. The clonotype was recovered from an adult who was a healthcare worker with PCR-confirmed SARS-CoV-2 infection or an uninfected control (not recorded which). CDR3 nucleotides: TGTGCCAGCAGCGTAGGGGGAAATAATTCACCCCTCCACTTT. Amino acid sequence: CASSVGGNNSPLHF.